This T cell receptor (beta chain) was sequenced during a study of blood T cell repertoires in COVID-19. Study summary: The origin of the acute and convalescent COVID-19 samples was the United States, Italy and Spain. T cells, B-cell-depleted T cells, or PBMCs provided the cDNA or gDNA that served as material.

This CDR3 has 14 amino acids. Germline assignment: CDR1 LNHDA and CDR2 SQIVND (reference sequence). The V and J ends lost 6 bases and 1 base, in that order; junction bases with no gene match: 5. Per the study methods: Amplified reference gene primers provided the basis for estimating nucleated cell counts. Profiled with immunoSEQ multiplex PCR; TCRdb holds only in-frame clones, not every one. The V and J calls and the clone size are those of that table, but D and trimming were determined from the DNA. The sample contains fewer than 250,000 clones, roughly 85% of which appear only once. The chain is built from TRBV19 and TRBJ1-1; 7 bases map to TRBD1. The sequenced sample was peripheral blood. This sequence was found in a middle-aged woman with active or convalescent COVID-19. CDR3 residues: CASRLRQGNTEAFF. As DNA, the CDR3 is TGTGCCAGTAGGCTTAGACAGGGGAACACTGAAGCTTTCTTT.